These 4 T cell receptor beta chains share one sample of origin, sequenced in a study of low-dose radiotherapy and immunotherapy resistance in tumors. The time point: before trial treatment. Alpha and beta chains were covered, as first-strand cDNA relied on TRAV- and TRBV-specific primers. The authors amplified TCRs for roughly 20 PCR cycles with a constant-region primer and a V-primer adapter. One entry per CDR3 protein, called by TCRdb with MiXCR from the reads. The sample consists of around 64,000 distinct CDR3 sequences, more than 25% of them appearing once. The sequencing used PBMCs, collected before treatment. The receptor set was obtained from a male donor with rectosigmoid adenocarcinoma.

This clonotype appeared many times. The rearrangement uses TRBV5-3 and TRBJ2-3; D uncertain. TRBV5-3 is filed as an ORF, its function uncertain. Trimming stripped 8 bases from V and 4 bases from J, with 14 bases between. CDR3 size: 13 residues. CDR3 region: CASGNFVADTQYF. The CDR3 nucleotides are TGTGCCAGCGGCAATTTCGTCGCAGATACGCAGTATTTT.

This clonotype was counted many times. The gene calls are TRBV6-6 and TRBJ1-5; D is ambiguous. Germline CDR1 is MNHNY and CDR2 is SVGAGI (reference sequence). V was shortened by 8 bases and J by 6 bases, with 2 bases between the two germline ends. The CDR3 runs to 9 residues. This CDR3 reads CASSQPQHF. The DNA of the CDR3 is TGTGCCAGCTCTCAGCCCCAGCATTTT.

This clonotype was counted many times. The junction departs from the called germline gene at one end, perhaps through a read error. The V gene is TRBV9, the J gene TRBJ2-7; the D gene could be TRBD1 or TRBD2 (6 bases each). Germline CDR1 reads SGDLS; CDR2 reads YYNGEE. The CDR3 runs to 14 residues. CDR3 region: CAGSVDPGAGEQYF. CDR3 sequence (DNA): TGTGCCGGCAGCGTAGATCCGGGGGCGGGTGAGCAGTACTTC.

This clonotype has a count of ten or more. The chain joins TRBV7-9 to TRBJ2-3; D is ambiguous. V shed 0 bases and J shed 0 bases, with 7 bases lying between them. The V gene's germline CDR1 is SEHNR and CDR2 FQNEAQ (reference sequence). There are 15 residues in the CDR3. The CDR3 bases are TGTGCCAGCAGCTTAGCACGGATAAGCACAGATACGCAGTATTTT. Amino acid sequence: CASSLARISTDTQYF.